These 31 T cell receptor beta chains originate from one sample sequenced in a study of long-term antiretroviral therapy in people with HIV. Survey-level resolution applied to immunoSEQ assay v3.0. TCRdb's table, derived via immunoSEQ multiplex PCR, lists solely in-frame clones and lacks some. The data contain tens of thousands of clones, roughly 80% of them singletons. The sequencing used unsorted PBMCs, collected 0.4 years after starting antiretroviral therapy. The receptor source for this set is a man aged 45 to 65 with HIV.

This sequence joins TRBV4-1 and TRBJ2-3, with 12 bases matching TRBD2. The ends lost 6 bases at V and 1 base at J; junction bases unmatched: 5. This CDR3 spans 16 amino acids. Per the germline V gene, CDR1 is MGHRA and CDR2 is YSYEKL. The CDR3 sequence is CASRLAGGLGTDTQYF. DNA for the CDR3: TGCGCCAGCAGGCTAGCGGGGGGGCTCGGCACAGATACGCAGTATTTT.

CDR3 DNA sequence: TGCGCCAGCAGCTTGGCCCCGGGTGCCTACGAGCAGTACTTC. Translating it yields CASSLAPGAYEQYF. The chain joins TRBV5-1 to TRBJ2-7; D unclear. This CDR3 region has 14 residues. Trimming removed 0 bases at V and 2 bases at J, with 9 bases between. Germline-derived CDR1 and CDR2 are SGHRS and YFSETQ.

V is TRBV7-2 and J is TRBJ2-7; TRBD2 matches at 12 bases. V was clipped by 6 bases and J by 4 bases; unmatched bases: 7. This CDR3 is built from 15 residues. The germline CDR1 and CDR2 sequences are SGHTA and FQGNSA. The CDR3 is CASRARTSGAYEQYF. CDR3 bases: TGTGCCAGCAGGGCAAGGACTAGCGGGGCGTACGAGCAGTACTTC.

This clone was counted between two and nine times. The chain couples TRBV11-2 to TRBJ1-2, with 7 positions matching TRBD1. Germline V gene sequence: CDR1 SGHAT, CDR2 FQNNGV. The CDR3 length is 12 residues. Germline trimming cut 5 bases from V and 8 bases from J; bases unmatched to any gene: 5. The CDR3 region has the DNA TGTGCCAGCAGCATCGACAGGGAGGGCTACACCTTC. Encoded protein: CASSIDREGYTF.

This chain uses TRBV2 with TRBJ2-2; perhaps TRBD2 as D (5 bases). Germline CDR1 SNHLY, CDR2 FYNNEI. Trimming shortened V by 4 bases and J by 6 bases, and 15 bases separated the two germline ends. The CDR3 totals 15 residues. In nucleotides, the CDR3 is TGTGCCAGCAGTGCGGGGTCTGTAGCCCCCGGGGAGCTGTTTTTT. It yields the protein CASSAGSVAPGELFF.

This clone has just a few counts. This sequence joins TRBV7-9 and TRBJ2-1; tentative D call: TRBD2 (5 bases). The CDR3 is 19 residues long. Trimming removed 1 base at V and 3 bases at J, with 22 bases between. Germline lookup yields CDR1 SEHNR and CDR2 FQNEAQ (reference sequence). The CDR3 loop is CASSLGGRVTISGYNEQFF. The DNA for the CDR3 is TGTGCCAGCAGCTTAGGAGGGCGGGTGACCATCAGCGGCTACAATGAGCAGTTCTTC.

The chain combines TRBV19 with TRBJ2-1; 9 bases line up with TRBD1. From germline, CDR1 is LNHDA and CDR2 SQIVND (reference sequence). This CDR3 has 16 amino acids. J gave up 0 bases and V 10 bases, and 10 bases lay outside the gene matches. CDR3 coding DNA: TGTGCCATTGGGGCCGAGACAGGGGGCTCCTACAATGAGCAGTTCTTC. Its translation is CAIGAETGGSYNEQFF. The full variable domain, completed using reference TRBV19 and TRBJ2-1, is DGGITQSPKYLFRKEGQNVTLSCEQNLNHDAMYWYRQDPGQGLRLIYYSQIVNDFQKGDIAEGYSVSREKKESFPLTVTSAQKNPTAFYLCAIGAETGGSYNEQFFGPGTRLTVL.

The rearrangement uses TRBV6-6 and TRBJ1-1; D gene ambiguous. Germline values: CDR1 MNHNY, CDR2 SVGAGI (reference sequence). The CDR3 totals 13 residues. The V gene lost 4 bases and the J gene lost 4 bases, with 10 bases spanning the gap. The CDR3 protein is CASSSAWGTEAFF. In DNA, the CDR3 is TGTGCCAGCAGTTCAGCCTGGGGCACTGAAGCTTTCTTT.

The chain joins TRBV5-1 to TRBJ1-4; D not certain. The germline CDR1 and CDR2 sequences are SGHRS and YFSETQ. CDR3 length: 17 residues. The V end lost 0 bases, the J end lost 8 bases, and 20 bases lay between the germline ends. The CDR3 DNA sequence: TGCGCCAGCAGCTTGGAGGGCGCCGCAGGATTGGGCGAAAAACTGTTTTTT. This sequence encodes CASSLEGAAGLGEKLFF.

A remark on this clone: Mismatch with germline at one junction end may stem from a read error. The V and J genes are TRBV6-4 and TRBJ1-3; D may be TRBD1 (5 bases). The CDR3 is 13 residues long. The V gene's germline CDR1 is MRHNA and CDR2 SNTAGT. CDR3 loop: CASSYSGEDTIYF. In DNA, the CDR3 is TGTGCCAGCAGTTACTCGGGGGAGGACACCATATATTTT.

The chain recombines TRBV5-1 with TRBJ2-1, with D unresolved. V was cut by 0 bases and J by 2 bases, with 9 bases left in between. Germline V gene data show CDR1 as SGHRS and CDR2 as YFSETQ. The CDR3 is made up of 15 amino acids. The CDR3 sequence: CASSLAPGAYNEQFF. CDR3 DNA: TGCGCCAGCAGCTTGGCCCCTGGGGCCTACAATGAGCAGTTCTTC.

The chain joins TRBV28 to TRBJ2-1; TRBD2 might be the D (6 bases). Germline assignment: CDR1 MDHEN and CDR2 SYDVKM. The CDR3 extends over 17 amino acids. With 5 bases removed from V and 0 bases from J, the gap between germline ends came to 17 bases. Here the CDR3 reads CASSPPVGRDSYNEQFF. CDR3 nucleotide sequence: TGTGCCAGCAGTCCGCCCGTAGGGCGGGACTCCTACAATGAGCAGTTCTTC. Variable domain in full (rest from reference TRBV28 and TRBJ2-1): DVKVTQSSRYLVKRTGEKVFLECVQDMDHENMFWYRQDPGLGLRLIYFSYDVKMKEKGDIPEGYSVSREKKERFSLILESASTNQTSMYLCASSPPVGRDSYNEQFFGPGTRLTVL.

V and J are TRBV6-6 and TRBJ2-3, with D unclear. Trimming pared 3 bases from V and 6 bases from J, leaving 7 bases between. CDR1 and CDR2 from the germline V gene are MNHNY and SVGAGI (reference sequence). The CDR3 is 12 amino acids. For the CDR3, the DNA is TGTGCCAGCAGTTATGGAGAGGATACGCAGTATTTT. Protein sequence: CASSYGEDTQYF.

The CDR3 DNA reads as TGCGCCAGCAGCCAAGTTTTACGACTAGCGGGGGAAAGCTCCTACAATGAGCAGTTCTTC. Encoded protein: CASSQVLRLAGESSYNEQFF. J is TRBJ2-1 and V is TRBV4-1, with 12 bases that match TRBD2. This CDR3 contains 20 residues. With V trimmed by 1 base and J by 0 bases, 10 bases remained unmatched. CDR1 and CDR2 from the germline V gene are MGHRA and YSYEKL.

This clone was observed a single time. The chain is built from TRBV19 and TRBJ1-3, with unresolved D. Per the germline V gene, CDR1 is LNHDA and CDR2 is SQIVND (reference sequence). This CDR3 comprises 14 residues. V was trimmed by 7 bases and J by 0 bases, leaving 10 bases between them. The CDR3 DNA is TGTGCCAGTAAGCTGGCAGCCTCTGGAAACACCATATATTTT. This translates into CASKLAASGNTIYF.

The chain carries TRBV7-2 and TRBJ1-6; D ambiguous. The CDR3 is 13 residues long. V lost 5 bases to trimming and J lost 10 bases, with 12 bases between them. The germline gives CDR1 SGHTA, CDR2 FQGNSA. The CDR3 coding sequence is TGTGCCAGCAGCGGCGATGGTGGATCACCCCTCCACTTT. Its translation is CASSGDGGSPLHF.

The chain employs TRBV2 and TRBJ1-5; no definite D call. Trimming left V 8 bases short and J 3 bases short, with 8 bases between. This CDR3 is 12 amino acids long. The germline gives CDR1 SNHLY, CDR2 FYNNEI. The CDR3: CASRTTNQPQHF. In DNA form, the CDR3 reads TGTGCCAGCCGGACCACCAATCAGCCCCAGCATTTT.

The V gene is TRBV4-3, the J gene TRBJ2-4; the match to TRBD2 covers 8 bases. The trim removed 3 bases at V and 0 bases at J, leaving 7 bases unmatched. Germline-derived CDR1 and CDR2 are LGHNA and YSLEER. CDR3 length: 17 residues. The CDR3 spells CASSHLGAGGAKNIQYF. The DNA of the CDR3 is TGCGCCAGCAGCCACCTGGGGGCGGGGGGAGCCAAAAACATTCAGTACTTC.

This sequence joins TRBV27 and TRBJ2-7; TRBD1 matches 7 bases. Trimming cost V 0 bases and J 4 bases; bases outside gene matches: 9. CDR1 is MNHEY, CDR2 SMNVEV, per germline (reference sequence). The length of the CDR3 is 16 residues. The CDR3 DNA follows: TGTGCCAGCAGTTTATCGAGGGACAGTGCCCCTTACGAGCAGTACTTC. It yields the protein CASSLSRDSAPYEQYF.

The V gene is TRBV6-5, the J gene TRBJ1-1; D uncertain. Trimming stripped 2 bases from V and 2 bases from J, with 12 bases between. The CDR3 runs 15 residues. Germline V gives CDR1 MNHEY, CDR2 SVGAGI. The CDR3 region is CASSYGFAVNTEAFF. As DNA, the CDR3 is TGTGCCAGCAGTTACGGATTTGCGGTTAACACTGAAGCTTTCTTT.

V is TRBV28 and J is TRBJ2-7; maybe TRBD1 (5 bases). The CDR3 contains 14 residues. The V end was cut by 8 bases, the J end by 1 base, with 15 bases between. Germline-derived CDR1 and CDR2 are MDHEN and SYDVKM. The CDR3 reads CASRDPDRSYEQYF. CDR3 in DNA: TGTGCCAGCCGAGACCCCGACAGATCCTACGAGCAGTACTTC.

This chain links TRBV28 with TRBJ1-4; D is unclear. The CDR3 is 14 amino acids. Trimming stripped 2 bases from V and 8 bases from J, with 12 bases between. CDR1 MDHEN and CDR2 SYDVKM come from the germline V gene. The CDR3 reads CASSLAGEYEKLFF. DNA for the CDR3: TGTGCCAGCAGTTTAGCCGGGGAGTACGAAAAACTGTTTTTT.

The CDR3 nucleotides are TGTGCCAGCAGCCGTAATCTAGGACAGGACACTGAAGCTTTCTTT. This codes for CASSRNLGQDTEAFF. The rearrangement links TRBV7-3 to TRBJ1-1; 7 bases match TRBD1. Germline loops: CDR1 SGHTA, CDR2 FQGTGA. This CDR3 region has 15 residues. The V gene end was trimmed by 5 bases and the J gene end by 3 bases; junction bases not matched to a gene: 9.

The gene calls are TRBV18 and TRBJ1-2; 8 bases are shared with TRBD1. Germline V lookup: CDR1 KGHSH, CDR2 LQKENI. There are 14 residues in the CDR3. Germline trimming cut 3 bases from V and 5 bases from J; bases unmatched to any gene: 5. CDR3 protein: CASSPGTGGYGYTF. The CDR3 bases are TGTGCCAGCTCACCCGGGACAGGCGGGTATGGCTACACCTTC.

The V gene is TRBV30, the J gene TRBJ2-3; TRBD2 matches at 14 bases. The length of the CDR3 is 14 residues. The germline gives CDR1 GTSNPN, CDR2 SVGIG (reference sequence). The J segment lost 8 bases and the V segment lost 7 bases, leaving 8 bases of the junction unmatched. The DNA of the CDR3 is TGTGCCTCGACTAGCGGGGGGGGCGTAGGTACGCAGTATTTT. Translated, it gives CASTSGGGVGTQYF. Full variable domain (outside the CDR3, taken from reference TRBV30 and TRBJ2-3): SQTIHQWPATLVQPVGSPLSLECTVEGTSNPNLYWYRQAAGRGLQLLFYSVGIGQISSEVPQNLSASRPQDRQFILSSKKLLLSDSGFYLCASTSGGGVGTQYFGPGTRLTVL.

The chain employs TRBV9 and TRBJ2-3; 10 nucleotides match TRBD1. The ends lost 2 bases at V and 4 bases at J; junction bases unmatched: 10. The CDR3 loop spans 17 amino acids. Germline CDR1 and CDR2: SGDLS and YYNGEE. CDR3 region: CASSVVPPGTGADTQYF. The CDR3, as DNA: TGTGCCAGCAGCGTCGTCCCTCCCGGGACAGGGGCAGATACGCAGTATTTT.

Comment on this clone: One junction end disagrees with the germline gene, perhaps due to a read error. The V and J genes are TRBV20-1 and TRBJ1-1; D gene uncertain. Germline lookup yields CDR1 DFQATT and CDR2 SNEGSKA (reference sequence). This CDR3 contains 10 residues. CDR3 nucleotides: TGCAGTGCTAGTATTCCAGATTCCGTCTTT. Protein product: CSASIPDSVF.

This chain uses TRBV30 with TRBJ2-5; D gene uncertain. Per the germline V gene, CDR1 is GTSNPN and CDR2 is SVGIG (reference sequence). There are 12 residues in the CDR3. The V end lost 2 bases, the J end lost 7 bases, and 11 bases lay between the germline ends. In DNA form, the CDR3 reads TGTGCCTGGAGTCTTAGGGCCGCGACCCAGTACTTC. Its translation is CAWSLRAATQYF.

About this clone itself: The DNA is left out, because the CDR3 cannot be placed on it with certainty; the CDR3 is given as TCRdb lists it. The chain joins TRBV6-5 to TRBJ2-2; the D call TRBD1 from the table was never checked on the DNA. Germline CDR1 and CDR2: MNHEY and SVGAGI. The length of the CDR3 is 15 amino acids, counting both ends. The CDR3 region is CASSPDRSSGRELFF.

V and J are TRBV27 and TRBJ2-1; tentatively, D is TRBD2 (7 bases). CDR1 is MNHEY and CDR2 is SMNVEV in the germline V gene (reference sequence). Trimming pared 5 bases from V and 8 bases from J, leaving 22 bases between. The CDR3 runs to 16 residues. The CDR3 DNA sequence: TGTGCCAGCAGTCTCGATCGGGGGGCCCCCGGGGATGAGCAGTTCTTC. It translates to CASSLDRGAPGDEQFF.

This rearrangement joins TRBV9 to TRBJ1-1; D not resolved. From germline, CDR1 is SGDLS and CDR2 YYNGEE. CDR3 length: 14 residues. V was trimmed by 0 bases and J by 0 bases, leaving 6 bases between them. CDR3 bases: TGTGCCAGCAGCGTAGAACCAATGAACACTGAAGCTTTCTTT. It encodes CASSVEPMNTEAFF.